Sequencing of this TCR beta chain was carried out in a study of T cell repertoires in ileal Crohn's disease. Study at large: Less than 45% were active smokers at surgery; median disease duration was approximately 7.3 years.

Produced via immunoSEQ multiplex PCR; TCRdb's table is partial and in-frame only. The sample has around 1,300 clones, approximately 80% seen once. The CDR3 totals 14 residues. V was pared by 0 bases and J by 9 bases, with 15 bases between. CDR1 is SGDLS and CDR2 is YYNGEE in the germline V gene. With respect to this clone: No antigen is known for it.

Overall study results and limits: Active smokers at surgery had more clonal expansions than non-smokers.

V and J are TRBV9 and TRBJ2-5; a weak D match, TRBD2 (6 bases). Sequencing used ileal tissue. The receptor was isolated from an adult with Crohn's disease. The CDR3: CASSVDPGGESQYF. The CDR3 DNA reads as TGTGCCAGCAGCGTAGATCCCGGGGGTGAGTCCCAGTACTTC.